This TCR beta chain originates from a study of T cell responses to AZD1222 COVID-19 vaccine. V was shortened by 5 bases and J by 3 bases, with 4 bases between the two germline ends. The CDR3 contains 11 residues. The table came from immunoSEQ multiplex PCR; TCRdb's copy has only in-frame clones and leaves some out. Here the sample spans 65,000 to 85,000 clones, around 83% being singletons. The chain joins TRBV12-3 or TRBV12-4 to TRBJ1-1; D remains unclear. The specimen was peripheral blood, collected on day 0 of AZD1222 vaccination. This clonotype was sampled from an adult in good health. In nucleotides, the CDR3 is TGTGCCAGCAGTGGGTACACTGAAGCTTTCTTT. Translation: CASSGYTEAFF.